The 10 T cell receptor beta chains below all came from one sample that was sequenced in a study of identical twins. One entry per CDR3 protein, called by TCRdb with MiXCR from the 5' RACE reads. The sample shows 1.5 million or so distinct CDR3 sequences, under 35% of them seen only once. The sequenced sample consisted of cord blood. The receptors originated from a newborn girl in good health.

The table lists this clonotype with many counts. In nucleotides, the CDR3 is TGCGCCAGCAGCTTGGGGAACACCGGGGAGCTGTTTTTT. It is translated as CASSLGNTGELFF. V usage is TRBV5-1 and J usage is TRBJ2-2; D gene ambiguous. Germline V gene sequence: CDR1 SGHRS, CDR2 YFSETQ. Between the trimmed V and J ends, which lost 0 bases and 1 base, there was a span of 1 base. There are 13 residues in the CDR3. The full variable domain, completed using reference TRBV5-1 and TRBJ2-2, is KAGVTQTPRYLIKTRGQQVTLSCSPISGHRSVSWYQQTPGQGLQFLFEYFSETQRNKGNFPGRFSGRQFSNSRSEMNVSTLELGDSALYLCASSLGNTGELFFGEGSRLTVL.

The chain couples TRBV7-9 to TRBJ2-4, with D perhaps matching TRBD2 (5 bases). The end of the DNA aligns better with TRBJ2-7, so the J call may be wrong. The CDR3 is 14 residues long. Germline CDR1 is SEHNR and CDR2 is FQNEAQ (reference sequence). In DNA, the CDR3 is TGTGCCAGCAGCCCTAAGCGGAAAACCTACGAGCAGTACTTC. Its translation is CASSPKRKTYEQYF.

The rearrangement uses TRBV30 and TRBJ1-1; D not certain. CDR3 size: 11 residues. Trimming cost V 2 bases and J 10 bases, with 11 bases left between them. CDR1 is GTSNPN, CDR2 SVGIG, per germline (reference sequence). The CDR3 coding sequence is TGTGCCTGGAGTCCCCTGGAGGGAGCTTTCTTT. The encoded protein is CAWSPLEGAFF.

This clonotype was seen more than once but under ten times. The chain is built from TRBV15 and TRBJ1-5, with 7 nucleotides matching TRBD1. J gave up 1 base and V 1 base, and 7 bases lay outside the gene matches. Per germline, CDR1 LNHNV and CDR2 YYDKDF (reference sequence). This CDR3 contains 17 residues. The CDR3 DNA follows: TGTGCCACCAGCAGAGCCTGGACAGGTTTGAGCAATCAGCCCCAGCATTTT. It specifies CATSRAWTGLSNQPQHF.

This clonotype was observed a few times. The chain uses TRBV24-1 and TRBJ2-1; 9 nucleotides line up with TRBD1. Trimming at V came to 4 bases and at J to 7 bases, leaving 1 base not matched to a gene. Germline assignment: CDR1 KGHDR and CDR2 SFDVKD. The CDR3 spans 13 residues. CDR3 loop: CATSETGGNEQFF. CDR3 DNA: TGTGCCACCAGTGAGACAGGGGGAAATGAGCAGTTCTTC.

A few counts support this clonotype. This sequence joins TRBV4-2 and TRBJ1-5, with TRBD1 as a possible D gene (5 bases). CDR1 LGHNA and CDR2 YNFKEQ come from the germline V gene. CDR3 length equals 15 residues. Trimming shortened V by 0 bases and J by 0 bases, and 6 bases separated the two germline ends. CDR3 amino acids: CASSQERGSNQPQHF. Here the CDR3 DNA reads TGTGCCAGCAGCCAAGAAAGGGGTAGCAATCAGCCCCAGCATTTT.

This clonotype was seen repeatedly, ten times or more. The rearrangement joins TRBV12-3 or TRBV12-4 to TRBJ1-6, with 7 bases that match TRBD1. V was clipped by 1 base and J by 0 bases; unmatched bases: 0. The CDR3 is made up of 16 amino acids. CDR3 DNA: TGTGCCAGCAGTTTAGGACAGGGCTCCTATAATTCACCCCTCCACTTT. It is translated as CASSLGQGSYNSPLHF.

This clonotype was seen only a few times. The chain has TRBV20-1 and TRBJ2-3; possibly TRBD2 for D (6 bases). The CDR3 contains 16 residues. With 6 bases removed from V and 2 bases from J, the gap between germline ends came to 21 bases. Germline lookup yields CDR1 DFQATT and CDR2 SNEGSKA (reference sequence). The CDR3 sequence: CSAPRLVVGFTDTQYF. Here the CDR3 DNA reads TGCAGTGCCCCAAGACTAGTGGTGGGGTTCACAGATACGCAGTATTTT.

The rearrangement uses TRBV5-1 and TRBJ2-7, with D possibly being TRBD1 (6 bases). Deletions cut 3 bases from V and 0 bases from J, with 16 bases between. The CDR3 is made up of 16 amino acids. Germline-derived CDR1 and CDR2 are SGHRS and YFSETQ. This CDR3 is CASSYGLQGSSYEQYF. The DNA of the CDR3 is TGCGCCAGCAGCTACGGTCTGCAGGGGAGCTCCTACGAGCAGTACTTC.

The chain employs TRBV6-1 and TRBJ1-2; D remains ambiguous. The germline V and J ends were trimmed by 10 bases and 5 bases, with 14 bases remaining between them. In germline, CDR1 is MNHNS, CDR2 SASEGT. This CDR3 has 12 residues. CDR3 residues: CATHSVSYGYTF. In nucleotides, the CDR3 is TGTGCCACCCACTCTGTCTCTTATGGCTACACCTTC.